A single sample gave rise to the 20 T cell receptor beta chains below, sequenced in a study of cytomegalovirus exposure and HLA in healthy donors. PCR amplification relied on 60 Vbeta primers (plus 13 Jbeta primers). The data were produced by immunoSEQ multiplex PCR, yet TCRdb's version contains in-frame clones alone and is incomplete. The repertoire holds almost 95,000 clones, 69% seen once, with approximately 2.7% in the top ten. The sample was PBMCs. The receptors come from a middle-aged man in good health and CMV-seronegative.

J is TRBJ1-3 and V is TRBV29-1, with TRBD1 matching 9 bases. The CDR3 extends over 13 amino acids. V dropped 7 bases and J dropped 4; count of bases not matched to a gene: 5. From germline, CDR1 is SQVTM and CDR2 ANQGSEA. CDR3 sequence (DNA): TGCAGCGCACAGGGGGCTTTGGGAAACACCATATATTTT. It is translated as CSAQGALGNTIYF.

This chain links TRBV6-5 with TRBJ1-2; D might be TRBD1 (5 bases). The germline gives CDR1 MNHEY, CDR2 SVGAGI. V lost 7 bases and J lost 5, with 17 bases in between. This CDR3 is 14 amino acids long. The CDR3 protein is CASTLRSGRYGYTF. The CDR3 nucleotides are TGTGCCAGCACCCTCAGGTCAGGGAGGTATGGCTACACCTTC.

This clone has a single count. The V call is TRBV6-6, the J call TRBJ1-2; TRBD1 matches 10 bases. The CDR3 extends over 13 amino acids. CDR1 and CDR2 from the germline V gene are MNHNY and SVGAGI (reference sequence). The V and J ends lost 6 bases and 6 bases, in that order; junction bases with no gene match: 4. CDR3 amino acids: CASRPGQGHGYTF. CDR3 coding DNA: TGTGCCAGCAGACCGGGACAGGGGCATGGCTACACCTTC.

This clone was recorded a few times. The V call is TRBV7-9, the J call TRBJ1-6, with 10 bases aligning to TRBD1. With 5 bases clipped from V and 8 bases from J, the junction kept 6 bases outside the gene matches. Germline V gene sequence: CDR1 SEHNR, CDR2 FQNEAQ (reference sequence). The CDR3 sequence is 15 residues long. Here the CDR3 DNA reads TGTGCCAGCAGCGCCCCTGGGACAGGGGATTCACCCCTCCACTTT. Its translation is CASSAPGTGDSPLHF.

The chain joins TRBV27 to TRBJ1-6; maybe TRBD1 (5 bases). The germline V gene encodes CDR1 MNHEY and CDR2 SMNVEV (reference sequence). The CDR3 has 16 residues. Trimming stripped 3 bases from V and 0 bases from J, with 9 bases between. The CDR3 bases are TGTGCCAGCAGTTTCAGGGCTCGCTCCTATAATTCACCCCTCCACTTT. It yields the protein CASSFRARSYNSPLHF.

The chain employs TRBV5-1 and TRBJ1-5; 9 bases match TRBD1. The J segment lost 4 bases and the V segment lost 2 bases, leaving 4 bases of the junction unmatched. CDR1 is SGHRS, CDR2 YFSETQ, per germline. This CDR3 has 15 amino acids. The CDR3: CASSLQGAINQPQHF. The CDR3 DNA reads TGCGCCAGCAGCTTACAGGGGGCTATAAATCAGCCCCAGCATTTT.

This chain uses TRBV12-2 with TRBJ2-7; the D segment call TRBD2 is taken from the table without a DNA check. TRBV12-2 is a listed pseudogene. The CDR3 totals 17 residues. Here the CDR3 reads CASRSLRLAGVTYEQYF. As DNA, the CDR3 is TGTGCAAGTCGCTCCCTCCGACTAGCGGGGGTGACCTACGAGCAGTACTTC.

The V gene is TRBV9, the J gene TRBJ2-3, with D possibly TRBD2 on 5 matching bases. Germline CDR1 reads SGDLS; CDR2 reads YYNGEE. V was shortened by 5 bases and J by 9 bases, with 13 bases between the two germline ends. The CDR3 sequence is 12 residues long. This CDR3 reads CASSEGSSTQYF. Here the CDR3 DNA reads TGTGCCAGCAGTGAGGGCAGCTCGACGCAGTATTTT.

The chain has TRBV15 and TRBJ2-7, with 10 bases that match TRBD1. V was pared by 5 bases and J by 3 bases, with 7 bases of the junction left unmatched. Germline V gene sequence: CDR1 LNHNV, CDR2 YYDKDF (reference sequence). This CDR3 has 15 residues. DNA for the CDR3: TGTGCCACCAGCGACCGGGACAGGGGCCGCTACGAGCAGTACTTC. Translated, it gives CATSDRDRGRYEQYF.

The rearrangement uses TRBV7-2 and TRBJ2-3; D is possibly TRBD2 (6 bases). Germline V gives CDR1 SGHTA, CDR2 FQGNSA. The CDR3 totals 13 residues. Trimming shortened V by 0 bases and J by 10 bases, and 11 bases separated the two germline ends. Here the CDR3 reads CASSLAGGDPQYF. The CDR3 DNA reads as TGTGCCAGCAGCTTAGCTGGAGGGGACCCGCAGTATTTT.

This clone was found a few times. The rearrangement uses TRBV6-5 and TRBJ2-1; a possible D gene is TRBD2 (5 bases). CDR1 and CDR2 from the germline V gene are MNHEY and SVGAGI. Trimming left V 7 bases short and J 3 bases short, with 13 bases between. The length of the CDR3 is 14 residues. CDR3 residues: CASMRDRGYNEQFF. In nucleotides, the CDR3 is TGTGCCAGCATGCGAGACCGGGGCTACAATGAGCAGTTCTTC.

This clone turned up a few times. V and J are TRBV9 and TRBJ1-2; D call uncertain. Deletions cut 6 bases from V and 2 bases from J, with 11 bases between. The CDR3 is made up of 13 amino acids. CDR1 and CDR2 from the germline V gene are SGDLS and YYNGEE. CDR3 residues: CASTRELNYGYTF. The CDR3, as DNA: TGTGCCAGCACGAGGGAGCTGAACTATGGCTACACCTTC. The complete variable domain, with remaining parts taken from reference TRBV9 and TRBJ1-2, reads DSGVTQTPKHLITATGQRVTLRCSPRSGDLSVYWYQQSLDQGLQFLIQYYNGEERAKGNILERFSAQQFPDLHSELNLSSLELGDSALYFCASTRELNYGYTFGSGTRLTVV.

The CDR3 spells CASSVEAGGIPTDTQYF. The CDR3 bases are TGTGCCAGCAGCGTCGAAGCGGGGGGAATACCCACAGATACGCAGTATTTT. The gene calls are TRBV9 and TRBJ2-3, with TRBD2 matching 9 bases. The CDR3 covers 17 residues. CDR1 and CDR2 (germline): SGDLS, YYNGEE. Trimming cost V 2 bases and J 2 bases; bases outside gene matches: 9. Combining the CDR3 with reference TRBV9 and TRBJ2-3 gives the whole variable domain DSGVTQTPKHLITATGQRVTLRCSPRSGDLSVYWYQQSLDQGLQFLIQYYNGEERAKGNILERFSAQQFPDLHSELNLSSLELGDSALYFCASSVEAGGIPTDTQYFGPGTRLTVL.

The rearrangement links TRBV5-4 to TRBJ2-4; D may be TRBD2 (5 bases). The V gene lost 2 bases and the J gene lost 8 bases, with 17 bases spanning the gap. Germline V gives CDR1 SGHNT, CDR2 YYREEE (reference sequence). The CDR3 spans 15 residues. CDR3 DNA sequence: TGTGCCAGCAGCTTAGCCCCCGGGGATCGAGACATTCAGTACTTC. Protein: CASSLAPGDRDIQYF.

The V and J genes are TRBV23-1 and TRBJ2-5; D is uncertain. TRBV23-1 is identified as an open reading frame with a role that is uncertain. The germline V and J ends were trimmed by 0 bases and 4 bases, with 12 bases remaining between them. This CDR3 region has 15 residues. The DNA of the CDR3 is TGCGCCAGCAGTCAATCGGGCTACCCAGGAGAGACCCAGTACTTC. Amino acid sequence: CASSQSGYPGETQYF.

The chain employs TRBV6-5 and TRBJ2-5, with 7 bases aligning to TRBD2. Trimming took 2 bases from V and 1 from J; bases not matched to a gene: 7. CDR3 length: 16 residues. Per the germline V gene, CDR1 is MNHEY and CDR2 is SVGAGI. In nucleotides, the CDR3 is TGTGCCAGCAGTTACCCCCACCGGGAGGTCCAAGAGACCCAGTACTTC. It specifies CASSYPHREVQETQYF.

This clone was seen once. This chain uses TRBV7-2 with TRBJ2-2; TRBD2 matches at 8 bases. The J segment lost 7 bases and the V segment lost 1 base, leaving 2 bases of the junction unmatched. This CDR3 contains 14 residues. Germline V gene lookup returns CDR1 SGHTA and CDR2 FQGNSA. CDR3 sequence (DNA): TGTGCCAGCAGCTTAGTTGCGGGGGGCGGGGAGCTGTTTTTT. It yields the protein CASSLVAGGGELFF. The whole variable domain, filled in from reference TRBV7-2 and TRBJ2-2, reads GAGVSQSPSNKVTEKGKDVELRCDPISGHTALYWYRQSLGQGLEFLIYFQGNSAPDKSGLPSDRFSAERTGGSVSTLTIQRTQQEDSAVYLCASSLVAGGGELFFGEGSRLTVL.

This clone was counted a few times. The chain uses TRBV5-4 and TRBJ2-3, with TRBD2 matching 8 bases. From germline, CDR1 is SGHNT and CDR2 YYREEE (reference sequence). The CDR3 is 16 amino acids. The V gene end was trimmed by 2 bases and the J gene end by 4 bases; junction bases not matched to a gene: 9. CDR3 sequence: CASSFYAGGRSDTQYF. CDR3 coding DNA: TGTGCCAGCAGCTTTTATGCGGGGGGCAGGTCAGATACGCAGTATTTT.

The rearrangement uses TRBV6-5 and TRBJ2-2; D may be TRBD2 (6 bases). Deletions cut 8 bases from V and 0 bases from J, with 10 bases between. The CDR3 is made up of 14 amino acids. Germline V CDR1 and CDR2: MNHEY, SVGAGI. CDR3 region: CASGPGANTGELFF. The CDR3, as DNA: TGTGCCAGCGGACCGGGGGCGAACACCGGGGAGCTGTTTTTT.

In its sample, this clone was seen once. V usage is TRBV18 and J usage is TRBJ1-5; the match to TRBD1 covers 11 bases. V was pared by 4 bases and J by 3 bases, with 8 bases of the junction left unmatched. Germline V gives CDR1 KGHSH, CDR2 LQKENI. The CDR3 totals 17 residues. The DNA of the CDR3 is TGTGCCAGCTCACTAACGGACAGGGGGCAAGCCAATCAGCCCCAGCATTTT. Residues: CASSLTDRGQANQPQHF. Variable domain in full (rest from reference TRBV18 and TRBJ1-5): NAGVMQNPRHLVRRRGQEARLRCSPMKGHSHVYWYRQLPEEGLKFMVYLQKENIIDESGMPKERFSAEFPKEGPSILRIQQVVRGDSAAYFCASSLTDRGQANQPQHFGDGTRLSIL.